The 2 T cell receptor beta chains given below trace back to one sample, sequenced in a study of shared clonotypes between healthy human individuals. Method: immunoSEQ multiplex PCR; TCRdb's copy keeps in-frame clones and lacks some. In the table there are roughly 410,000 clones, around 96% of which are singletons. Sequencing used memory CD8+ T cells sorted from blood. Subset of the sample: CD45RO+ cells pooled with CCR7-negative TemRA cells. The origin of the receptors is a man younger than 40 in good health.

This clone was counted only a few times. V gene TRBV13 combines with J gene TRBJ2-3, with no clear D. Germline assignment: CDR1 PRHDT and CDR2 FYEKMQ (reference sequence). The V end was cut by 3 bases, the J end by 10 bases, with 11 bases between. The CDR3 runs 12 residues. CDR3 nucleotide sequence: TGTGCCAGCAGCTTGATGGAGTCCGCGCAGTATTTT. Encoded protein: CASSLMESAQYF.

The rearrangement links TRBV11-1 to TRBJ1-2; perhaps TRBD1 as D (6 bases). This CDR3 is built from 15 residues. V was shortened by 7 bases and J by 6 bases, with 21 bases between the two germline ends. Germline lookup yields CDR1 SGHAT and CDR2 FQDESV (reference sequence). The CDR3 loop reads CASTLGSTGTHGYTF. As DNA, the CDR3 is TGTGCCAGCACCCTGGGGTCAACAGGGACTCATGGCTACACCTTC. The variable domain in full, completed from reference TRBV11-1 and TRBJ1-2, reads EAEVAQSPRYKITEKSQAVAFWCDPISGHATLYWYRQILGQGPELLVQFQDESVVDDSQLPKDRFSAERLKGVDSTLKIQPAELGDSAMYLCASTLGSTGTHGYTFGSGTRLTVV.